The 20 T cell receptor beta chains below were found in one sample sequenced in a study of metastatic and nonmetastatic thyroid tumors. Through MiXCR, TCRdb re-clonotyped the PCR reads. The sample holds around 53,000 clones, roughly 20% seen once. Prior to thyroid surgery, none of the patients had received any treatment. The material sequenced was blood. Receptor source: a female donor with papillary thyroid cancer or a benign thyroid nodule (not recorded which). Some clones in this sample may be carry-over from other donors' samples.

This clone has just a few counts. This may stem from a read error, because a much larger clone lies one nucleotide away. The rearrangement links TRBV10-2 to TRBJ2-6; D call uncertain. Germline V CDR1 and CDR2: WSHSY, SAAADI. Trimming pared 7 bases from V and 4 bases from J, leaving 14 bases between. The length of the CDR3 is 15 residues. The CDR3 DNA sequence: TGCGCCAGCACCGGTACAGTGCGCGGGGCCAACGTCCTGACTTTC. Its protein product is CASTGTVRGANVLTF.

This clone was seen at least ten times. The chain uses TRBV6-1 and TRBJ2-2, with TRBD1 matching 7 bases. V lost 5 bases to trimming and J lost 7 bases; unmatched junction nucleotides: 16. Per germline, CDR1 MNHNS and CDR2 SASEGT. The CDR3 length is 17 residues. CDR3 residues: CASSPPPTGQKGGELFF. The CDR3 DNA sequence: TGTGCCAGCAGTCCTCCCCCGACAGGGCAGAAAGGCGGGGAGCTGTTTTTT.

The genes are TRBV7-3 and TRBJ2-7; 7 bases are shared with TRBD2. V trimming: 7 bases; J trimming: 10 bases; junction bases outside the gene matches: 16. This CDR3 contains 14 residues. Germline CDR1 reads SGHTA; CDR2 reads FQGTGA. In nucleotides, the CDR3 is TGTGCCAGCATCTCGGCGGGAGATCGGGGCGATCAGTACTTC. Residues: CASISAGDRGDQYF.

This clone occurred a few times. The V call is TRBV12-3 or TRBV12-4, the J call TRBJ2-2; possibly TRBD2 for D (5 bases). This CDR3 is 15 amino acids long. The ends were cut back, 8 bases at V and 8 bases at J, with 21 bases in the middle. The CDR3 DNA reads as TGTGCCAGCGGGGTGAAACTTAGCGCCACAGGGGAGCTGTTTTTT. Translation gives CASGVKLSATGELFF.

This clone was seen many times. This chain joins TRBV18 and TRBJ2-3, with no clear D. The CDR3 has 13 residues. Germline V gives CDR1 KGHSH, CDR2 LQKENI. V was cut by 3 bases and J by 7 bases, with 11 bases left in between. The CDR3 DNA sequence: TGTGCCAGCTCACCCCCAGGCTCTAATACGCAGTATTTT. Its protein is CASSPPGSNTQYF.

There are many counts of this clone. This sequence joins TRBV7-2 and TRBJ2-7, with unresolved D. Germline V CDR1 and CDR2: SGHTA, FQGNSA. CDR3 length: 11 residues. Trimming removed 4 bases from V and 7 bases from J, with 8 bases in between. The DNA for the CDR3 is TGTGCCAGCAGCTCCGCCCGAGAGCAGTACTTC. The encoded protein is CASSSAREQYF.

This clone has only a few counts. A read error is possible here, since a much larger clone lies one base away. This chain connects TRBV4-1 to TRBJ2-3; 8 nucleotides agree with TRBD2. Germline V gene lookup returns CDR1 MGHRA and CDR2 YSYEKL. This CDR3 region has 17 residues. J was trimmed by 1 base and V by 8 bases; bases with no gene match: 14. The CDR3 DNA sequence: TGCGCCAGCCGCGGGGGGAGAAGGTCCCTTGGCACAGATACGCAGTATTTT. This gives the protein CASRGGRRSLGTDTQYF.

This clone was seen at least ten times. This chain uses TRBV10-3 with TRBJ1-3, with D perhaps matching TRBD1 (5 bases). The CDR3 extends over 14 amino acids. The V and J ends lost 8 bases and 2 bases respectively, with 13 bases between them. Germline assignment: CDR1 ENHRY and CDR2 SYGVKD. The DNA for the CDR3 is TGTGCCATCGCTCAGGGCAAAACTGGAAACACCATATATTTT. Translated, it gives CAIAQGKTGNTIYF.

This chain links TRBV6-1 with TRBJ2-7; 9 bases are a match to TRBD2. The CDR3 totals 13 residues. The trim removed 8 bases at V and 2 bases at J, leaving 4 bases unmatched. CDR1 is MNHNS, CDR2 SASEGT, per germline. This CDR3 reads CASWTSVPYEQYF. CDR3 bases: TGTGCCAGCTGGACTAGCGTACCCTACGAGCAGTACTTC.

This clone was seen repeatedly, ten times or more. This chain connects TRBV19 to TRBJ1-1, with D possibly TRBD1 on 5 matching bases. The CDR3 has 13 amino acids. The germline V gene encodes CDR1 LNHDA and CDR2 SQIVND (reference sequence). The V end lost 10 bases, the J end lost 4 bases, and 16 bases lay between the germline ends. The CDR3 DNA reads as TGTGCCACCCTCCGAGGGGTCGGCACTGAAGCTTTCTTT. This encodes CATLRGVGTEAFF.

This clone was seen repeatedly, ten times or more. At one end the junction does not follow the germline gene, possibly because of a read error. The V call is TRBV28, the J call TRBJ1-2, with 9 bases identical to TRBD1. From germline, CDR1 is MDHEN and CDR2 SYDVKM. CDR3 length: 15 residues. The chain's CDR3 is CASTKSYRGLGAGYF. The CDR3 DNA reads TGTGCCAGCACCAAATCGTACAGGGGGCTCGGAGCGGGCTACTTC.

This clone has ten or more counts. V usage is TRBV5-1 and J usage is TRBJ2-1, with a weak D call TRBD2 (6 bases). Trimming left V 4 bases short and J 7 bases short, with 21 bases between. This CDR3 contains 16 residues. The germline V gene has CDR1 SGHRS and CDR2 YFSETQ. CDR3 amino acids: CASSRFGGNVVNEQFF. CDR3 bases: TGCGCCAGCAGCAGGTTCGGGGGAAACGTTGTGAATGAGCAGTTCTTC.

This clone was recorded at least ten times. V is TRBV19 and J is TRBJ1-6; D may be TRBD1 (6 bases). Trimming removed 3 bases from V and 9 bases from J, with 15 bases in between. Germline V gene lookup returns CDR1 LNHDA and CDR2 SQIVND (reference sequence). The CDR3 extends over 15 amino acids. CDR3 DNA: TGTGCCAGTAGTATGGAGGGGGAAGGATTTTCACCCCTCCACTTT. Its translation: CASSMEGEGFSPLHF.

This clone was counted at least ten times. The CDR3 DNA reads as TGTGCCAGCAGCTTGGCCGGGGGACAGGGGGCGCAGGAGCAGTACTTC. Protein: CASSLAGGQGAQEQYF. The J gene is TRBJ2-7, the V gene TRBV5-6; 12 nucleotides match TRBD1. Looked up from germline, CDR1 is SGHDT and CDR2 is YYEEEE. This CDR3 is 16 amino acids long. Losses at the gene ends were 0 bases for V and 7 bases for J; bases not matched to a gene: 8.

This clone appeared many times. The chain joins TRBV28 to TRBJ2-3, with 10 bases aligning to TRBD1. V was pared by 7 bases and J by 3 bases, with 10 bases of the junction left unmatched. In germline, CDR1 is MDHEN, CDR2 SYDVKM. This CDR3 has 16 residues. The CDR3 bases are TGTGCCAGCAATCCCGGGGGGACAGGGGCAACAGATACGCAGTATTTT. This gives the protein CASNPGGTGATDTQYF.

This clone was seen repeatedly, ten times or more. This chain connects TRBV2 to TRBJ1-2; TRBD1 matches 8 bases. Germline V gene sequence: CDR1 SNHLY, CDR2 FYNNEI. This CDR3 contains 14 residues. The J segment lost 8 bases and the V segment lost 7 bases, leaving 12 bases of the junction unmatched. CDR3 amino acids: CASIRQGRRGGYTF. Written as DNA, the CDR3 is TGTGCCAGCATTCGACAGGGGAGGAGAGGAGGCTACACCTTC.

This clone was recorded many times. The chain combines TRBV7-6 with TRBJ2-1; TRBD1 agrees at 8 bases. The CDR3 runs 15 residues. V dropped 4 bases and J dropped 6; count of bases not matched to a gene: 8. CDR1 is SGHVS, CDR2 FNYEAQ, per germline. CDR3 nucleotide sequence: TGTGCCAGCAGCTCCGGACAGGGCGGGTTCAATGAGCAGTTCTTC. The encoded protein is CASSSGQGGFNEQFF.

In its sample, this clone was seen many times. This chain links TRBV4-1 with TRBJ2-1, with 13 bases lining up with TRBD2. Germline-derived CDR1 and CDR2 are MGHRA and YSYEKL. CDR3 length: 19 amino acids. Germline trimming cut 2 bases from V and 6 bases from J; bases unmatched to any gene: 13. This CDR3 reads CASSQRGGLAGAVGNEQFF. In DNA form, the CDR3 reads TGCGCCAGCAGCCAAAGGGGCGGACTAGCGGGAGCTGTGGGCAATGAGCAGTTCTTC.

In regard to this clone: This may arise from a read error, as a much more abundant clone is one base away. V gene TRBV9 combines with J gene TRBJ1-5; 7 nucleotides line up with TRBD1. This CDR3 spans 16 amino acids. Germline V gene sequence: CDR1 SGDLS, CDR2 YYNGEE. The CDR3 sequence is CASSDDRALGNLPQHF. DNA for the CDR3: TGTGCCAGCAGCGACGACAGGGCATTGGGCAATCTGCCCCAGCATTTT.

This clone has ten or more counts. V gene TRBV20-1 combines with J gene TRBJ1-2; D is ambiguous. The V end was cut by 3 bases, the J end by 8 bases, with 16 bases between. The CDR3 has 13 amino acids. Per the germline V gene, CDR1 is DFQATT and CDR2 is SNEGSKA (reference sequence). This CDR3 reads CSASEVNSGGYTF. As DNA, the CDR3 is TGCAGTGCTAGCGAGGTTAACTCGGGGGGCTACACCTTC.